Listed below are T cell receptor beta chains from one sample, sequenced in a study of blood T cell repertoires in COVID-19. Only in-frame clones appear in the TCRdb table, and some are missing; sequencing was by immunoSEQ multiplex PCR. Of approximately 330,000 clones in the sample, 85% to 90% are singletons; the top ten hold almost 9.5%. Sequenced: PBMCs or T cells enriched from blood (not recorded which). The receptor set was obtained from a woman aged 30 to 39 who had recovered from COVID-19. Both conserved end residues are part of each CDR3. A D gene is named only where the DNA matches it firmly. Clone size is given for some rows only: seen once, a few or many times, or a class if the clone is expanded.

d_gene,j_gene,v_gene,abundance,CDR3aa,CDR3nt
.,TRBJ2-1,TRBV9,.,CASSVGVLDEQFF,TGTGCCAGCAGCGTAGGAGTATTGGATGAGCAGTTCTTC
TRBD1,TRBJ1-4,TRBV6-5,.,CASSPREGASEKLFF,TGTGCCAGCAGTCCTCGGGAGGGGGCTTCTGAAAAACTGTTTTTT
.,TRBJ2-5,TRBV19,.,CASTSSGYGSGETQYF,TGTGCCAGTACCTCATCAGGGTACGGGAGCGGAGAGACCCAGTACTTC
.,TRBJ1-2,TRBV6-5,.,CASSYQGSTGGYTF,TGTGCCAGCAGTTACCAGGGGTCGACGGGTGGCTACACCTTC
TRBD2,TRBJ2-1,TRBV6-2/TRBV6-3,.,CASSPNGPGLANNEQFF,TGTGCCAGCAGTCCCAACGGTCCGGGACTAGCGAACAATGAGCAGTTCTTC
TRBD1,TRBJ2-7,TRBV6-1,.,CASSESGGEQYF,TGTGCCAGCAGTGAGTCAGGGGGCGAGCAGTACTTC
.,TRBJ1-6,TRBV11-2,.,CASSFGSPLHF,TGTGCCAGCAGCTTCGGTTCACCCCTCCACTTT
TRBD2,TRBJ2-1,TRBV27,.,CASSQFSGSPREQFF,TGTGCCAGCAGTCAATTTAGCGGGAGCCCGCGGGAGCAGTTCTTC
TRBD1,TRBJ2-1,TRBV19,once,CASTSAPGQGIPRSYNEQFF,TGTGCCAGTACCTCGGCCCCGGGACAGGGAATACCTCGCTCCTACAATGAGCAGTTCTTC
TRBD2,TRBJ2-1,TRBV11-2,.,CASSVPRGTSGNNEQFF,TGTGCCAGCAGCGTACCGCGCGGGACTAGCGGGAACAATGAGCAGTTCTTC
.,TRBJ1-2,TRBV19,.,CASRTQGSYGYTF,TGTGCCAGTAGAACTCAGGGGTCCTATGGCTACACCTTC
.,TRBJ2-5,TRBV4-3,.,CASSQTGRETQYF,TGCGCCAGCAGCCAAACAGGTCGGGAGACCCAGTACTTC
TRBD1,TRBJ1-2,TRBV5-1,.,CASSFTGVDGYTF,TGCGCCAGCAGCTTCACAGGGGTCGATGGCTACACCTTC
TRBD1,TRBJ1-3,TRBV7-9,.,CASSRDRRVYF,TGTGCCAGCAGTCGGGACAGGCGAGTTTATTTT
TRBD1,TRBJ1-2,TRBV28,.,CASKPGDRGYGYTF,TGTGCCAGCAAGCCGGGGGACAGGGGATATGGCTACACCTTC
.,TRBJ1-5,TRBV19,.,CASTDEAGIGDQPQHF,TGTGCCAGTACCGACGAGGCGGGAATTGGCGATCAGCCCCAGCATTTT
TRBD1,TRBJ2-3,TRBV10-3,once,CAITDKPGQTTDTQYF,TGTGCCATCACCGACAAACCGGGACAGACAACAGATACGCAGTATTTT
TRBD2,TRBJ2-7,TRBV6-2/TRBV6-3,.,CASSSPLGGSIREQYF,TGTGCCAGCAGTTCCCCGCTTGGCGGGAGTATTCGGGAGCAGTACTTC
TRBD2,TRBJ2-1,TRBV25-1,few,CASSAGGGNEQFF,TGTGCCAGCAGTGCGGGAGGGGGCAATGAGCAGTTCTTC
.,TRBJ2-7,TRBV5-4,.,CASSRRRTPYEQYF,TGTGCCAGCAGCCGACGGAGGACTCCCTACGAGCAGTACTTC
TRBD2,TRBJ2-5,TRBV5-1,.,CASSLEGRAGGPGRQETQYF,TGCGCCAGCAGCTTGGAAGGGAGAGCGGGAGGGCCGGGCAGGCAAGAGACCCAGTACTTC
.,TRBJ1-5,TRBV6-2/TRBV6-3,.,CASSYGRIPIQPQHF,TGTGCCAGCAGTTATGGGAGAATTCCTATTCAGCCCCAGCATTTT
TRBD1,TRBJ1-6,TRBV27,.,CASSWQGEHNSPLHF,TGTGCCAGCAGTTGGCAGGGGGAGCATAATTCACCCCTCCACTTT
.,TRBJ1-4,TRBV4-2,.,CASSLDRFNEKLFF,TGTGCCAGCAGCCTAGACCGTTTTAATGAAAAACTGTTTTTT
TRBD1,TRBJ1-2,TRBV28,.,CASSSYTGVLAGYTF,TGTGCCAGCAGTTCCTATACAGGGGTTTTGGCTGGCTACACCTTC
.,TRBJ2-7,TRBV4-2,.,CASSQESSAGFWEQYF,TGTGCCAGCAGCCAAGAGAGCAGCGCGGGTTTTTGGGAGCAGTACTTC
TRBD2,TRBJ2-1,TRBV7-8,once,CASSGRGGSSYNEQFF,TGTGCCAGCAGCGGGCGGGGGGGAAGCTCCTACAATGAGCAGTTCTTC
TRBD2,TRBJ2-5,TRBV4-1,.,CASSQDLGLAGGIKETQYF,TGCGCCAGCAGCCAAGATCTCGGACTAGCGGGAGGGATTAAAGAGACCCAGTACTTC
TRBD1,TRBJ1-2,TRBV6-5,.,CASSYSGQGYYGYTF,TGTGCCAGCAGTTACTCCGGACAGGGGTATTATGGCTACACCTTC
TRBD1,TRBJ2-7,TRBV6-2/TRBV6-3,once,CASSLGTGSHEQYF,TGTGCCAGCAGTCTAGGGACAGGGAGTCACGAGCAGTACTTC
.,TRBJ2-5,TRBV6-5,.,CASSYATGRETQYF,TGTGCCAGCAGTTACGCCACAGGGAGAGAGACCCAGTACTTC
TRBD2,TRBJ2-2,TRBV7-2,.,CASSASRLAGVHTGELFF,TGTGCCAGCAGCGCCTCCAGACTAGCGGGAGTGCACACCGGGGAGCTGTTTTTT
.,TRBJ1-1,TRBV10-3,.,CAISESRTANTEAFF,TGTGCCATCAGTGAGTCCCGGACAGCGAACACTGAAGCTTTCTTT
.,TRBJ2-2,TRBV19,.,CASRWRASPGVLTGEPPNTGELFF,TGTGCCAGTAGGTGGAGGGCCAGCCCGGGGGTCTTAACCGGAGAACCACCGAACACCGGGGAGCTGTTTTTT
.,TRBJ2-7,TRBV16,.,CASSPSKELHYEQYF,TGTGCCAGCAGCCCCTCGAAGGAGCTCCACTACGAGCAGTACTTC
.,TRBJ2-5,TRBV5-1,.,CASSLGSTTHQETQYF,TGCGCCAGCAGCTTGGGGTCGACTACCCACCAAGAGACCCAGTACTTC
.,TRBJ2-3,TRBV27,.,CASSLFSSGHRDTQYF,TGTGCCAGCAGTTTATTTTCGAGCGGCCACCGTGATACGCAGTATTTT
.,TRBJ2-7,TRBV12-3/TRBV12-4,once,CASSSGVYEQYF,TGTGCCAGCAGTTCCGGAGTCTACGAGCAGTACTTC
.,TRBJ2-6,TRBV29-1,few,CSVNRADLNSGANVLTF,TGCAGCGTGAACAGGGCCGATCTGAACTCTGGGGCCAACGTCCTGACTTTC
.,TRBJ2-7,TRBV7-2,.,CASSLAEGQIYEQYF,TGTGCCAGCAGCTTAGCGGAGGGACAGATCTACGAGCAGTACTTC
.,TRBJ1-1,TRBV12-3/TRBV12-4,.,CASSLGQREAFF,TGTGCCAGCAGTCTGGGACAAAGAGAAGCTTTCTTT
.,TRBJ2-5,TRBV7-2,.,CASSLVLFEGETQYF,TGTGCCAGCAGCTTAGTCTTGTTCGAGGGAGAGACCCAGTACTTC
.,TRBJ2-7,TRBV6-5,.,CASSYSPTGVGEQYF,TGTGCCAGCAGTTACTCCCCCACCGGAGTAGGCGAGCAGTACTTC
.,TRBJ1-1,TRBV10-3,.,CAISEREMNTEAFF,TGTGCCATCAGTGAGCGTGAGATGAACACTGAAGCTTTCTTT